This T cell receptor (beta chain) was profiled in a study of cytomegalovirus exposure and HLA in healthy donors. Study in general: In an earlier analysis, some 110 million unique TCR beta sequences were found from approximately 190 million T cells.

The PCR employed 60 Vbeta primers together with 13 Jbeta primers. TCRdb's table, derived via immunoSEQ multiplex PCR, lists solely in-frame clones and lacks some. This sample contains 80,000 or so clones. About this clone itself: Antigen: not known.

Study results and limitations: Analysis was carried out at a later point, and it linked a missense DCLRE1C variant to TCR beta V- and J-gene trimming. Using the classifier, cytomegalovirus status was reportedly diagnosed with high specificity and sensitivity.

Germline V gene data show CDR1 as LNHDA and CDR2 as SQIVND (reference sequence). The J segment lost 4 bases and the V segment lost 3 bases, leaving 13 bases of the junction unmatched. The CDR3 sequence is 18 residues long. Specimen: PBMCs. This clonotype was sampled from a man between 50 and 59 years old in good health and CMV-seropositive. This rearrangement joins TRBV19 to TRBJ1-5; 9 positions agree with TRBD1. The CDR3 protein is CASSIGEPGQGGNQPQHF. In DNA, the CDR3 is TGTGCCAGTAGTATCGGCGAACCGGGACAGGGAGGAAATCAGCCCCAGCATTTT.